This TCR beta chain was found in a study of OX40 agonist ivuxolimab in advanced cancers. Across the whole study: Three dose-escalation patients had partial responses: one with hepatocellular carcinoma and two with cutaneous melanoma.

Findings of the study overall: Determination of antigen specificity was not performed for the expanded peripheral T cells. With doses of 0.1 to 3.0 mg/kg, CD4+ and CD8+ blood T cells had undergone clonal expansion by week 6.

On this clone: What it binds is not known.

Data came from immunoSEQ multiplex PCR; TCRdb stores just in-frame clones and leaves some out. This sample carries around 94,000 clones, more than 75% of them seen once, and the ten largest clones take approximately 0.81%. Trimming at V came to 1 base and at J to 13 bases, leaving 10 bases not matched to a gene. The length of the CDR3 is 14 residues. The germline CDR1 and CDR2 sequences are SGHTA and FQGNSA. This receptor was taken from an adult with an advanced solid tumor such as melanoma, head and neck, liver or kidney cancer. The source was CD4+ or CD8+ T cells sorted from blood, collected in a trial of the OX40 agonist ivuxolimab. This sequence joins TRBV7-2 and TRBJ2-3; 8 nucleotides match TRBD2. CDR3 amino acids: CASSLVSQRESKYF. CDR3 nucleotide sequence: TGTGCCAGCAGCTTAGTCTCCCAGCGGGAGTCAAAGTATTTT. The full variable domain, rest sourced from reference TRBV7-2 and TRBJ2-3, is GAGVSQSPSNKVTEKGKDVELRCDPISGHTALYWYRQSLGQGLEFLIYFQGNSAPDKSGLPSDRFSAERTGGSVSTLTIQRTQQEDSAVYLCASSLVSQRESKYFGPGTRLTVL.